The TCR beta chain described here comes from a study of T cell responses to AZD1222 COVID-19 vaccine. The study, taken as a whole, reports: Every sample of the repertoires postdated the peak T cell response. Unmutated regions of variants are reportedly targeted by nearly half of spike-specific TCRs.

About this clone: No antigen is known for it.

Germline V CDR1 and CDR2: SEHNR, FQNEAQ (reference sequence). V dropped 5 bases and J dropped 1; count of bases not matched to a gene: 5. This CDR3 is 15 amino acids long. Data came from immunoSEQ multiplex PCR; TCRdb stores just in-frame clones and leaves some out. This table has around 160,000 clones, roughly four fifths appearing once. The sample in question was peripheral blood, obtained on day 0 of MenACWY control vaccination. The source is an adult in good health. This rearrangement joins TRBV7-9 to TRBJ2-4, with 7 bases aligning to TRBD2. CDR3 nucleotide sequence: TGTGCCAGCAGCCTGGGAGCGGGGGCCAAAAACATTCAGTACTTC. It translates to CASSLGAGAKNIQYF.